Listed below are T cell receptor beta chains from one sample, sequenced in a study of shared clonotypes between healthy human individuals. The data were produced by immunoSEQ multiplex PCR, yet TCRdb's version contains in-frame clones alone and is incomplete. The sample yields more than 2 million clones, 80% to 95% seen once. The sequenced sample consisted of naive CD8+ T cells from PBMCs. The receptors were sampled from a man in his late teens or twenties in good health. Some clones in this sample may be carry-over from other donors' samples. Both conserved end residues are part of each CDR3. D genes are given only for firm matches. For some rows the clone size is stated as once, few or many, or as a class when expanded; others skip it.

d_call | clone_size | j_call | v_call | cdr3_aa | cdr3_nt
TRBD2 | - | TRBJ2-1 | TRBV25-1 | CASTPSPTSARVYNEQFF | TGTGCCAGCACCCCCAGTCCGACTAGCGCTAGGGTTTACAATGAGCAGTTCTTC
- | - | TRBJ2-3 | TRBV5-1 | CASSSYRDTDTQYF | TGCGCCAGCAGCTCATACAGGGACACAGATACGCAGTATTTT
- | - | TRBJ1-1 | TRBV27 | CASSPLDRKNTEAFF | TGTGCCAGCAGCCCACTGGACAGAAAGAACACTGAAGCTTTCTTT
TRBD2 | - | TRBJ2-5 | TRBV15 | CATSSARGGLKETQYF | TGTGCCACCAGCAGTGCCCGGGGAGGGCTAAAAGAGACCCAGTACTTC
- | - | TRBJ2-7 | TRBV5-5 | CASSLSGPPYEQYF | TGTGCCAGCAGCTTGTCAGGTCCGCCCTACGAGCAGTACTTC
- | - | TRBJ1-4 | TRBV7-9 | CASSHRDLLGEKLFF | TGTGCCAGCAGTCACCGGGACCTTCTGGGCGAAAAACTGTTTTTT
TRBD2 | - | TRBJ2-7 | TRBV19 | CASSLLAGLWEQYF | TGTGCCAGTAGTCTACTAGCGGGATTGTGGGAGCAGTACTTC
- | - | TRBJ2-7 | TRBV9 | CASSVDPGTSNEQYF | TGTGCCAGCAGCGTAGACCCCGGGACATCGAACGAGCAGTACTTC
- | - | TRBJ2-7 | TRBV29-1 | CSVGGALELSSYEQYF | TGCAGCGTCGGAGGGGCCCTTGAATTGAGCTCCTACGAGCAGTACTTC
- | - | TRBJ1-4 | TRBV9 | CASSGLTPGISSNEKLFF | TGTGCCAGCAGCGGACTAACTCCCGGGATTTCCTCTAATGAAAAACTGTTTTTT
TRBD1 | - | TRBJ1-2 | TRBV10-3 | CAISESRQGVYGYTF | TGTGCCATCAGTGAATCCAGACAGGGGGTCTATGGCTACACCTTC
TRBD1 | few | TRBJ2-7 | TRBV27 | CASSFGTGAYEQYF | TGTGCCAGCAGTTTCGGGACAGGGGCCTACGAGCAGTACTTC
TRBD1 | once | TRBJ1-5 | TRBV7-8 | CASSFGQASNQPQHF | TGTGCCAGCAGCTTCGGACAGGCGAGCAATCAGCCCCAGCATTTT
- | - | TRBJ2-3 | TRBV27 | CASSLTGFRTDTQYF | TGTGCCAGCAGCTTAACAGGGTTCCGGACAGATACGCAGTATTTT
TRBD2 | - | TRBJ2-3 | TRBV2 | CASRETSERTDTQYF | TGTGCCAGCAGGGAGACTAGCGAACGCACAGATACGCAGTATTTT
- | few | TRBJ1-1 | TRBV5-6 | CASSLAWTEAFF | TGTGCCAGCAGCTTGGCTTGGACTGAAGCTTTCTTT
- | - | TRBJ2-3 | TRBV28 | CASSFRGSTDTQYF | TGTGCCAGCAGTTTTCGCGGTAGCACAGATACGCAGTATTTT
- | - | TRBJ2-6 | TRBV27 | CASSVGGANVLTF | TGTGCCAGCAGTGTTGGTGGGGCCAACGTCCTGACTTTC
TRBD2 | - | TRBJ2-1 | TRBV11-2 | CASSSGLAGVVEQFF | TGTGCCAGCAGCTCGGGACTAGCGGGAGTTGTTGAGCAGTTCTTC
- | - | TRBJ2-1 | TRBV6-1 | CASTGPLWPLNEQFF | TGTGCCAGCACCGGACCCCTCTGGCCCCTCAATGAGCAGTTCTTC
TRBD1 | - | TRBJ1-5 | TRBV6-5 | CASSDAGGGQPQHF | TGTGCCAGCAGCGACGCAGGGGGGGGTCAGCCCCAGCATTTT
TRBD2 | - | TRBJ2-1 | TRBV9 | CASSALAGGSYNEQFF | TGTGCCAGCAGCGCCCTAGCGGGAGGCTCCTACAATGAGCAGTTCTTC
- | - | TRBJ1-2 | TRBV7-9 | CASSLVGPTYGYTF | TGTGCCAGCAGCTTAGTGGGACCGACCTATGGCTACACCTTC
TRBD2 | - | TRBJ2-5 | TRBV7-9 | CASSPGLAQETQYF | TGTGCCAGCAGCCCGGGACTAGCGCAAGAGACCCAGTACTTC
- | - | TRBJ1-1 | TRBV7-9 | CASSVQATEAFF | TGTGCCAGCAGCGTACAGGCCACTGAAGCTTTCTTT
- | - | TRBJ2-5 | TRBV28 | CASSLVRRYQETQYF | TGTGCCAGCAGTTTGGTCAGGCGGTACCAAGAGACCCAGTACTTC
TRBD2 | - | TRBJ2-1 | TRBV27 | CASSKDSGFYNEQFF | TGTGCCAGCAGCAAAGATAGCGGGTTTTACAATGAGCAGTTCTTC
TRBD1 | - | TRBJ2-5 | TRBV5-6 | CASRERDRAQETQYF | TGTGCCAGCAGGGAGAGGGACAGGGCACAAGAGACCCAGTACTTC
TRBD2 | - | TRBJ2-2 | TRBV28 | CASSPTSGRIGGELFF | TGTGCCAGCAGTCCGACTAGCGGGAGAATCGGCGGGGAGCTGTTTTTT
- | - | TRBJ2-7 | TRBV25-1 | CASSGVGISDGAYEQYF | TGTGCCAGCAGTGGGGTAGGGATCTCTGACGGCGCCTACGAGCAGTACTTC
- | - | TRBJ2-7 | TRBV7-9 | CASSLRTAVGLEQYF | TGTGCCAGCAGCTTACGGACGGCGGTTGGTCTCGAGCAGTACTTC
- | once | TRBJ2-7 | TRBV10-1 | CASSDNVAYEQYF | TGCGCCAGCAGTGATAACGTGGCCTACGAGCAGTACTTC
TRBD1 | - | TRBJ1-4 | TRBV18 | CASSPPEQGRNEKLFF | TGTGCCAGCTCACCACCGGAACAGGGGCGGAATGAAAAACTGTTTTTT
TRBD2 | - | TRBJ2-5 | TRBV5-4 | CASSPPAGGGETQYF | TGTGCCAGCAGCCCACCGGCGGGAGGGGGGGAGACCCAGTACTTC
TRBD2 | - | TRBJ2-7 | TRBV30 | CAWSPGGTYGQYF | TGTGCCTGGAGCCCGGGGGGAACTTACGGGCAGTACTTC
TRBD2 | - | TRBJ2-7 | TRBV9 | CASSATGTSGTWIGEQYF | TGTGCCAGCAGCGCCACCGGGACTAGCGGGACCTGGATCGGTGAGCAGTACTTC
- | - | TRBJ2-3 | TRBV19 | CASSPRDPTDTQYF | TGTGCCAGTAGCCCCCGGGACCCCACAGATACGCAGTATTTT
- | - | TRBJ2-2 | TRBV11-3 | CASSSSFDGELFF | TGTGCCAGCAGCTCCTCATTCGACGGGGAGCTGTTTTTT
- | - | TRBJ2-7 | TRBV7-8 | CASSSSSGRSYEQYF | TGTGCCAGCAGCTCGTCGAGTGGGAGATCCTACGAGCAGTACTTC
- | - | TRBJ2-1 | TRBV18 | CASSPPPLLRNEQFF | TGTGCCAGCTCACCACCCCCGCTACTTCGTAATGAGCAGTTCTTC
- | - | TRBJ1-5 | TRBV6-5 | CASSHLAEDPQPQHF | TGTGCCAGCAGCCACCTCGCGGAGGATCCTCAGCCCCAGCATTTT
- | once | TRBJ1-2 | TRBV28 | CASSFEGPHYGYTF | TGTGCCAGCAGTTTCGAGGGGCCCCACTATGGCTACACCTTC
- | - | TRBJ2-7 | TRBV11-2 | CASSFAGKHEQYF | TGTGCCAGCAGCTTCGCAGGTAAACACGAGCAGTACTTC
- | once | TRBJ1-2 | TRBV5-6 | CASSLGTVNYGYTF | TGTGCCAGCAGCCTCGGGACCGTGAACTATGGCTACACCTTC
TRBD2 | - | TRBJ2-1 | TRBV7-9 | CASSKRTSGRGEQFF | TGTGCCAGCAGCAAGCGGACTAGCGGGAGGGGCGAGCAGTTCTTC